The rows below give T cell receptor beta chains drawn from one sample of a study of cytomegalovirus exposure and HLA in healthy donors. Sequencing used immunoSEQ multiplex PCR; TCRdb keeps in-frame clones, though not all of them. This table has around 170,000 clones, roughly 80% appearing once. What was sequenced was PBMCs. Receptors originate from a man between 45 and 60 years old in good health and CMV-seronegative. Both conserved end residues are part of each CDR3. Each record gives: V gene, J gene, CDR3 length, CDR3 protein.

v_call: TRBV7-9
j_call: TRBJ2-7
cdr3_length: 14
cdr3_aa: CASSPSGGSYEQYF

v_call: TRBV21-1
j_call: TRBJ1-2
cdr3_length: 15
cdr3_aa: CASSKKGRGARGYTF

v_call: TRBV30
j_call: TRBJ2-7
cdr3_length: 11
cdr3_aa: CAWSLAYEQYF

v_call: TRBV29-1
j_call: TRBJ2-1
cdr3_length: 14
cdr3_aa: CSVPRMGPGGEQFF

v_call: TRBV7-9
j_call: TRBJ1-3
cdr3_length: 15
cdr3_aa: CASSFLGQGRNTIYF

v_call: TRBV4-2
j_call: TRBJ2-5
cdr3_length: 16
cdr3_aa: CASSQASGGSSETQYF

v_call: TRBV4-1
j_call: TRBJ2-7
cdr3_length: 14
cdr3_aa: CASSHAGQSYEQYF

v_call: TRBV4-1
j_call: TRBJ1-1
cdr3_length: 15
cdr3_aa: CASSPRQGKNTEAFF

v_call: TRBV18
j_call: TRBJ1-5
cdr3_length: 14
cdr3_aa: CASSPRREGQPQHF

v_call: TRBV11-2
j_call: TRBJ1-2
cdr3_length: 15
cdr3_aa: CASSSKRQPNYGYTF